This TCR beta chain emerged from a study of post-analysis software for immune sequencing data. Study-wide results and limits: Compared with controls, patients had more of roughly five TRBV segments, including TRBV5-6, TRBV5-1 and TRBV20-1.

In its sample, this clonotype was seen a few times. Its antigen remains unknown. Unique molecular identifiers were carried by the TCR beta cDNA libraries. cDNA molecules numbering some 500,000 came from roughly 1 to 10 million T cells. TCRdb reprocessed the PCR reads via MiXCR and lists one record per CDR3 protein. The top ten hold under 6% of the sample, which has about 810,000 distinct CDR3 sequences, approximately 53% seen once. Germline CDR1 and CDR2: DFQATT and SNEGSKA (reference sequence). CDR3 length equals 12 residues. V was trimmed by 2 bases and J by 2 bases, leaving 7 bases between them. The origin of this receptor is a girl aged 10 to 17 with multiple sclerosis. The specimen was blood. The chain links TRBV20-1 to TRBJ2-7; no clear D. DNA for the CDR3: TGCAGTGCTAGACATGGCCCCTACGAGCAGTACTTC. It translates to CSARHGPYEQYF.